The 12 T cell receptor beta chains listed next were all sequenced from one sample in a study of T cells in localized non-small cell lung cancer. Sequencing used immunoSEQ multiplex PCR; TCRdb keeps in-frame clones, though not all of them. The sample contains some 3,900 clones, about 42% of which appear only once. The source material was lung tumor tissue, sampled before any cancer treatment. These receptors were obtained from a woman aged 40-69 years with stage I lung adenocarcinoma.

This sequence joins TRBV9 and TRBJ2-1; 7 bases agree with TRBD2. The CDR3 has 14 amino acids. Germline values: CDR1 SGDLS, CDR2 YYNGEE. The V and J ends lost 5 bases and 8 bases, in that order; junction bases with no gene match: 10. The CDR3 nucleotides read TGTGCCAGCAGTGAGGGCACTAGCGTCGATGAGCAGTTCTTC. This codes for CASSEGTSVDEQFF.

The chain recombines TRBV2 with TRBJ2-2; D unresolved. This CDR3 has 13 residues. CDR1 SNHLY and CDR2 FYNNEI come from the germline V gene. V was clipped by 6 bases and J by 0 bases, with 5 bases between them. The CDR3 loop reads CASSFSNTGELFF. The CDR3 DNA follows: TGTGCCAGCAGCTTTTCGAACACCGGGGAGCTGTTTTTT. The complete variable domain, with remaining parts taken from reference TRBV2 and TRBJ2-2, reads EPEVTQTPSHQVTQMGQEVILRCVPISNHLYFYWYRQILGQKVEFLVSFYNNEISEKSEIFDDQFSVERPDGSNFTLKIRSTKLEDSAMYFCASSFSNTGELFFGEGSRLTVL.

This clone was seen more than once but under ten times. Other DNA sequences in this specimen translate into the identical CDR3. The chain carries TRBV30 and TRBJ2-7; D gene unclear. The CDR3 covers 11 residues. V gave up 5 bases and J gave up 3 bases, with 8 bases separating them. The germline gives CDR1 GTSNPN, CDR2 SVGIG (reference sequence). This chain's CDR3 is CAWGRYYEQYF. The CDR3 DNA reads TGTGCCTGGGGCCGGTACTACGAGCAGTACTTC.

The CDR3 DNA reads as TGTGCCAGCATAGAGGGAATGAACACTGAAGCTTTCTTT. Translated, it gives CASIEGMNTEAFF. This chain uses TRBV12-5 with TRBJ1-1, with unresolved D. CDR1 and CDR2 from the germline V gene are LGHNT and FRNRAP. This CDR3 is 13 amino acids long.

This chain connects TRBV6-8 to TRBJ1-5; weak D call: TRBD1 (5 bases). The V gene lost 5 bases and the J gene lost 5 bases, with 19 bases spanning the gap. The CDR3 totals 16 residues. The germline V gene encodes CDR1 MNHGY and CDR2 SAAAGT. This chain's CDR3 is CASSPAPGVVDQPQHF. CDR3 DNA: TGTGCCAGCAGTCCAGCCCCGGGGGTTGTTGATCAGCCCCAGCATTTT.

This chain connects TRBV6-8 to TRBJ2-1, with 9 bases matching TRBD1. The CDR3 is 14 residues long. V was clipped by 6 bases and J by 3 bases; unmatched bases: 3. Germline CDR1 and CDR2: MNHGY and SAAAGT. This chain's CDR3 is CASRVTGGYNEQFF. The CDR3 DNA follows: TGTGCCAGCAGGGTGACAGGGGGCTACAATGAGCAGTTCTTC.

This clone was recorded a few times. This rearrangement joins TRBV12-5 to TRBJ2-1, with 7 bases matching TRBD1. Germline assignment: CDR1 LGHNT and CDR2 FRNRAP. The CDR3 is 14 residues long. CDR3 coding DNA: TGTGCCAGCATCCCAGGGGGAGTTGAGATTGAGCAGTTCTTC. Translating it yields CASIPGGVEIEQFF.

The chain links TRBV28 to TRBJ2-3; TRBD1 might be the D (6 bases). The CDR3 is 15 residues long. Germline V gene lookup returns CDR1 MDHEN and CDR2 SYDVKM. The V and J ends lost 4 bases and 1 base respectively, with 12 bases between them. CDR3 protein: CASSSPGHRTDTQYF. The CDR3 bases are TGTGCCAGCAGTTCACCGGGACACCGCACAGATACGCAGTATTTT.

This clone was detected once. This chain uses TRBV14 with TRBJ2-5, with D hard to call. The CDR3 consists of 14 residues. V was clipped by 6 bases and J by 5 bases, with 16 bases between them. Germline V CDR1 and CDR2: SGHDN, FVKESK. The CDR3 spells CASSPDSTRETQYF. CDR3 coding DNA: TGTGCCAGCAGTCCCGACTCGACGCGGGAGACCCAGTACTTC. Supplemented by reference TRBV14 and TRBJ2-5, the full variable domain reads EAGVTQFPSHSVIEKGQTVTLRCDPISGHDNLYWYRRVMGKEIKFLLHFVKESKQDESGMPNNRFLAERTGGTYSTLKVQPAELEDSGVYFCASSPDSTRETQYFGPGTRLLVL.

V usage is TRBV19 and J usage is TRBJ2-7; TRBD2 is a possible D gene (7 bases). Germline V gene data show CDR1 as LNHDA and CDR2 as SQIVND (reference sequence). The CDR3 contains 14 residues. V was shortened by 7 bases and J by 4 bases, with 17 bases between the two germline ends. The DNA for the CDR3 is TGTGCCAGTAAGGGGGGAGGGCCTCCGTACGAGCAGTACTTC. It translates to CASKGGGPPYEQYF.

This clone was picked up a small number of times. The chain joins TRBV11-3 to TRBJ2-1, with a possible D match to TRBD1 (5 bases). The CDR3 extends over 16 amino acids. Germline CDR1 is SGHNT and CDR2 is YENEEA. V lost 5 bases and J 0 bases, leaving 14 bases between the germline ends. The CDR3 coding sequence is TGTGCCAGCAGCCTGACAGCCTCTAGCTCCTACAATGAGCAGTTCTTC. Its translation is CASSLTASSSYNEQFF.

The chain recombines TRBV18 with TRBJ2-7, with D hard to call. V lost 4 bases and J 6 bases, leaving 13 bases between the germline ends. This CDR3 region has 13 residues. The germline V gene encodes CDR1 KGHSH and CDR2 LQKENI. In DNA, the CDR3 is TGTGCCAGCTCACAAGGGCCCAACGGCGAGCAGTACTTC. This sequence encodes CASSQGPNGEQYF.